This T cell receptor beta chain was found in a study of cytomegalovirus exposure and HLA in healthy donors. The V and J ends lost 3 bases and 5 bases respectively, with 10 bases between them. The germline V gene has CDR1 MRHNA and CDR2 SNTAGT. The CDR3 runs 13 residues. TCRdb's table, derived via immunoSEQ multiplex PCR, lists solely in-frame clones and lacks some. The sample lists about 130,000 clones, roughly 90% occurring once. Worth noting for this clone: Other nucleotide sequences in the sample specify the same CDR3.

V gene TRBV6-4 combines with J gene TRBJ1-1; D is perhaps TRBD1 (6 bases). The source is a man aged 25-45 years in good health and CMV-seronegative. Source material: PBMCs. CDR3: CASSEGAGTEAFF. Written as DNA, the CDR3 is TGTGCCAGCAGTGAGGGGGCTGGGACTGAAGCTTTCTTT.